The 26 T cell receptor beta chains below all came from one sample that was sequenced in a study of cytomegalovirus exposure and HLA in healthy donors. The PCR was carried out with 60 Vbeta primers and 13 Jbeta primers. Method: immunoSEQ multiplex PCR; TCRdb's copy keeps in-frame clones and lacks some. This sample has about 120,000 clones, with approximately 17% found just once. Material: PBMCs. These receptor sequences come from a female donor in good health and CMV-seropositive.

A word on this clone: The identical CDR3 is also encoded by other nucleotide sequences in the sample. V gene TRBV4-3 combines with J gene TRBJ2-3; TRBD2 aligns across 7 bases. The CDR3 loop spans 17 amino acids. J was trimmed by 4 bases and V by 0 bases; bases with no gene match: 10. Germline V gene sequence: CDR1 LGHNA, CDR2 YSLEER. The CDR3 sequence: CASSQDWGGGNSDTQYF. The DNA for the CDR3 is TGCGCCAGCAGCCAAGATTGGGGGGGTGGCAACTCAGATACGCAGTATTTT.

The CDR3 sequence: CASSLAVDRVVVDEQFF. CDR3 nucleotide sequence: TGCGCCAGCAGCTTGGCCGTGGACAGGGTGGTTGTAGATGAGCAGTTCTTC. This chain links TRBV5-1 with TRBJ2-1; 8 bases are a match to TRBD1. With 0 bases clipped from V and 8 bases from J, the junction kept 13 bases outside the gene matches. Germline V gene data show CDR1 as SGHRS and CDR2 as YFSETQ. The CDR3 spans 17 residues. The full variable domain, completed using reference TRBV5-1 and TRBJ2-1, is KAGVTQTPRYLIKTRGQQVTLSCSPISGHRSVSWYQQTPGQGLQFLFEYFSETQRNKGNFPGRFSGRQFSNSRSEMNVSTLELGDSALYLCASSLAVDRVVVDEQFFGPGTRLTVL.

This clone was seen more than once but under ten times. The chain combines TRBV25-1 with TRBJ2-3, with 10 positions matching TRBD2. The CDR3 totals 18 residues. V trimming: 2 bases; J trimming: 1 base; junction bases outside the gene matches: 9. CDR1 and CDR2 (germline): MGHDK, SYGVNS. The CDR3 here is CASSELAGAALGTDTQYF. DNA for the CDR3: TGTGCCAGCAGTGAACTAGCGGGAGCGGCTTTAGGCACAGATACGCAGTATTTT.

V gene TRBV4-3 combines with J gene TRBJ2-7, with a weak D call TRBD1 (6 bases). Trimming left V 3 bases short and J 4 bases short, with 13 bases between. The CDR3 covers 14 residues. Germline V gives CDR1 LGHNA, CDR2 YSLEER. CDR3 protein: CASSQRGREYEQYF. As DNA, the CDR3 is TGCGCCAGCAGCCAGAGGGGGAGAGAATACGAGCAGTACTTC.

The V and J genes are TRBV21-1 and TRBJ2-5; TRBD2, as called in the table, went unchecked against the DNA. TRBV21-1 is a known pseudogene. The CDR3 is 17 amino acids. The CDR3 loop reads CASSKGMFGGRAETQYF. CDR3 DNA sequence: TGTGCCAGCAGCAAAGGGATGTTCGGCGGGAGGGCCGAGACCCAGTACTTC.

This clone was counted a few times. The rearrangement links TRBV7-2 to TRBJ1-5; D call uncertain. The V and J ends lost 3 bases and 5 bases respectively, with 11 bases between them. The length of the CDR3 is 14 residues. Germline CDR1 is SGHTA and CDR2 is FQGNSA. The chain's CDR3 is CASSLAVWDQPQHF. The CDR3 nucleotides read TGTGCCAGCAGCTTGGCGGTGTGGGATCAGCCCCAGCATTTT.

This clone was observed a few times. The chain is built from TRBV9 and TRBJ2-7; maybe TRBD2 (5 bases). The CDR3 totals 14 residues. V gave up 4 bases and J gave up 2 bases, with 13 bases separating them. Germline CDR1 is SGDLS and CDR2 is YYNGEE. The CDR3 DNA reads TGTGCCAGCAGCAGTGAAGGGAGAACCTACGAGCAGTACTTC. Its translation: CASSSEGRTYEQYF.

DNA for the CDR3: TGTGCCATCAGCACGGGACAGCCGCAAGAGACCCAGTACTTC. It translates to CAISTGQPQETQYF. The chain combines TRBV10-3 with TRBJ2-5, with TRBD1 matching over 7 bases. The CDR3 is 14 residues long. Germline CDR1 ENHRY, CDR2 SYGVKD. With 6 bases clipped from V and 2 bases from J, the junction kept 6 bases outside the gene matches.

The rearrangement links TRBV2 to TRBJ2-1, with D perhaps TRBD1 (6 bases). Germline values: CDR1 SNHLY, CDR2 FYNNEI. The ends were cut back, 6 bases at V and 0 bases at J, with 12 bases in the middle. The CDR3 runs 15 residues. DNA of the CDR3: TGTGCCAGCAGATCCGGGACAAACTCCTACAATGAGCAGTTCTTC. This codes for CASRSGTNSYNEQFF.

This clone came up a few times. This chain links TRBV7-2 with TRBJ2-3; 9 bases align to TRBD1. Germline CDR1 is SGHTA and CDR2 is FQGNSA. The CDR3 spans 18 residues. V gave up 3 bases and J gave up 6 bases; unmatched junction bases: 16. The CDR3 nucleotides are TGTGCCAGCAGCTTGACAGGGGGTGACGTCCCGGGTTGGGATACGCAGTATTTT. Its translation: CASSLTGGDVPGWDTQYF. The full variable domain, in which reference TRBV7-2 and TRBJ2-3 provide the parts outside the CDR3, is GAGVSQSPSNKVTEKGKDVELRCDPISGHTALYWYRQSLGQGLEFLIYFQGNSAPDKSGLPSDRFSAERTGGSVSTLTIQRTQQEDSAVYLCASSLTGGDVPGWDTQYFGPGTRLTVL.

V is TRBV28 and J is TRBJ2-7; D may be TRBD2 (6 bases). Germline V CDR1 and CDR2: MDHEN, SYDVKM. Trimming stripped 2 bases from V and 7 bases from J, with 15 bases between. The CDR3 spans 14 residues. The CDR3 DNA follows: TGTGCCAGCAGTTTACTGGGTACGGGGAGGGAGCAGTACTTC. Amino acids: CASSLLGTGREQYF.

CDR3 DNA: TGTGCCTGGAGTAAAGTGACAGTGAACACTGAAGCTTTCTTT. This encodes CAWSKVTVNTEAFF. The chain joins TRBV30 to TRBJ1-1; D might be TRBD1 (5 bases). The CDR3 is 14 residues long. Trimming took off 2 bases at V and 0 bases at J, with 10 bases between the two ends. Looked up from germline, CDR1 is GTSNPN and CDR2 is SVGIG (reference sequence).

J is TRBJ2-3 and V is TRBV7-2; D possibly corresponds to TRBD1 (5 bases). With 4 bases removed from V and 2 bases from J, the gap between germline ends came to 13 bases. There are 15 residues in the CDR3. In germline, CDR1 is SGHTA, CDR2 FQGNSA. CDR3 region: CASSWGGGDTDTQYF. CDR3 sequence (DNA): TGTGCCAGCAGCTGGGGCGGCGGCGACACAGATACGCAGTATTTT.

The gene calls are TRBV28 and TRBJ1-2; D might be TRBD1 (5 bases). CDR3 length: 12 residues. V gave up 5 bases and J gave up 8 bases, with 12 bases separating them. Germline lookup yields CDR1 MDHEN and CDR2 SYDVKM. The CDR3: CASSVPRVGYTF. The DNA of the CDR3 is TGTGCCAGCAGTGTTCCCAGGGTCGGCTACACCTTC.

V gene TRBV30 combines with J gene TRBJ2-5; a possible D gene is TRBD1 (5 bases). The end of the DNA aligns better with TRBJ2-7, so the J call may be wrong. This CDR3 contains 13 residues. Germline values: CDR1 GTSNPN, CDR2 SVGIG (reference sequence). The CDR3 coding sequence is TGTGCCTGGAGTGTGCAGGGCGGCTACGAGCAGTACTTC. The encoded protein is CAWSVQGGYEQYF.

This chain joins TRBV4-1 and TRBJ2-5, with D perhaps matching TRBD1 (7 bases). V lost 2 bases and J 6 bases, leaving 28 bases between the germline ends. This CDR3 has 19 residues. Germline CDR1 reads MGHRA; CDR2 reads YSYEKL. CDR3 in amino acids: CASSQPNSADREVRQTQYF. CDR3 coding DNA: TGCGCCAGCAGCCAACCCAACTCTGCAGACAGGGAGGTGCGGCAGACCCAGTACTTC.

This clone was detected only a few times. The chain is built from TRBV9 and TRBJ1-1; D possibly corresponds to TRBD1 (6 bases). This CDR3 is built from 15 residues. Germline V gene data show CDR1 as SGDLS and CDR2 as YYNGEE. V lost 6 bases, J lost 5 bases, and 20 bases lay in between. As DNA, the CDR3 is TGTGCCAGCACCCCCTTCGGACAGCCCGGGACTGAAGCTTTCTTT. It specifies CASTPFGQPGTEAFF.

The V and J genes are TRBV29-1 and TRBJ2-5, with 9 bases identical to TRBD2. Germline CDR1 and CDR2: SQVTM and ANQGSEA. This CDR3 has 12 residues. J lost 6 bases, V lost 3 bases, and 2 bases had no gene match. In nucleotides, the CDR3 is TGCAGCGTTGATAGCGGGAGAAAGACCCAGTACTTC. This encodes CSVDSGRKTQYF.

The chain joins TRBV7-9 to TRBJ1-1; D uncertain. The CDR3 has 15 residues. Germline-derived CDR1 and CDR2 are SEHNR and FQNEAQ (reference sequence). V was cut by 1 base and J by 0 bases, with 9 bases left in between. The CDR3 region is CASSLGDFMNTEAFF. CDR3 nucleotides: TGTGCCAGCAGCTTAGGAGATTTCATGAACACTGAAGCTTTCTTT.

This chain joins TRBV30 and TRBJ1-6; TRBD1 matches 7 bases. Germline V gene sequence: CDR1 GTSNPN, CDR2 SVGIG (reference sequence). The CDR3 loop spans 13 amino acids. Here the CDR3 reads CAQGSSYNSPLHF. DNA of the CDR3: TGTGCACAGGGGAGCTCCTATAATTCACCCCTCCACTTT.

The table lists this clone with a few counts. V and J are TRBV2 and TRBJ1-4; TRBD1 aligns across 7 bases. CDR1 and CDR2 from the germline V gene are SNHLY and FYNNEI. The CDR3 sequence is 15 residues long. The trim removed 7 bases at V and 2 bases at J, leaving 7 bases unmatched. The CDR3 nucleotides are TGTGCCAGCATACGGGAGACAGGGACTAATGAAAAACTGTTTTTT. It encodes CASIRETGTNEKLFF.

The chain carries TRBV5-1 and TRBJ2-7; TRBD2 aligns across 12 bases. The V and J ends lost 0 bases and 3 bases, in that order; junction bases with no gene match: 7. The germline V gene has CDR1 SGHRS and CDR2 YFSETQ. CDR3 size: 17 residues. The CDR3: CASSLGPPTSGSYEQYF. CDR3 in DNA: TGCGCCAGCAGCTTGGGACCCCCGACTAGCGGGAGCTACGAGCAGTACTTC.

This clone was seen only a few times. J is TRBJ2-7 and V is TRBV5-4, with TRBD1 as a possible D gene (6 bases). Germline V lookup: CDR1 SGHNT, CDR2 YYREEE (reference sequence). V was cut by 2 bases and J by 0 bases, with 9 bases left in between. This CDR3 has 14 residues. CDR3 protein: CASSFGTSSYEQYF. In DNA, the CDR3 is TGTGCCAGCAGCTTCGGGACAAGCTCCTACGAGCAGTACTTC.

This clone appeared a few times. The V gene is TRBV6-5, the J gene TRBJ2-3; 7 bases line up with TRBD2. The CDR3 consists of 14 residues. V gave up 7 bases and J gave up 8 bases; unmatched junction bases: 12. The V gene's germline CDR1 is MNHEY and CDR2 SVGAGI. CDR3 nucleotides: TGTGCCAGCACGCGGACTAGAAGCGCTGTTACGCAGTATTTT. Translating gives CASTRTRSAVTQYF.

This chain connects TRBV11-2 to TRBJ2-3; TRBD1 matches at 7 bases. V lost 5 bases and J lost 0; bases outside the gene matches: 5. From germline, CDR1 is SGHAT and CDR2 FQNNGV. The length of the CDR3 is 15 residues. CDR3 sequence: CASSNRGTSTDTQYF. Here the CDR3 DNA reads TGTGCCAGCAGCAACAGGGGAACTAGCACAGATACGCAGTATTTT.

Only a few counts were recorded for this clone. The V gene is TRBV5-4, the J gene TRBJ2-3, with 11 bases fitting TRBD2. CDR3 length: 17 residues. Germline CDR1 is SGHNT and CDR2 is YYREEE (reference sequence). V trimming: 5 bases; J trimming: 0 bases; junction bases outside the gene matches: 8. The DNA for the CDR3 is TGTGCCAGCAGAAGGGGACTAGCGGTTGGGAGCACAGATACGCAGTATTTT. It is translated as CASRRGLAVGSTDTQYF.